The 14 T cell receptor beta chains listed next were all sequenced from one sample in a study of T cell repertoires in cytomegalovirus infection. These TCRs' antigens remain unknown. MiXCR was run by TCRdb on the reads, yielding one entry per CDR3 protein. The sample gives about 480,000 distinct CDR3 sequences, around 30% of which show up once; under 20% is in the top ten. The sample was cultured PBMCs, taken from culture after CMV antigen stimulation. Receptor source: a human donor in good health (CMV status not recorded). Some clones in this sample may be carry-over from other donors' samples.

In this sample, this clonotype turned up a few times. This CDR3 is CASSSARELTVEQYV. The CDR3 DNA sequence: TGTGCCAGCAGCTCAGCGAGGGAGCTAACAGTCGAGCAGTACGTC. This chain uses TRBV7-8 with TRBJ2-7; D is perhaps TRBD2 (5 bases). Germline V lookup: CDR1 SGHVS, CDR2 FQNEAQ. Trimming removed 4 bases at V and 6 bases at J, with 19 bases between. The CDR3 spans 15 residues.

The chain carries TRBV6-1 and TRBJ1-2; TRBD1 might be the D (5 bases). V shed 6 bases and J shed 5 bases, with 10 bases lying between them. This CDR3 contains 12 residues. CDR1 MNHNS and CDR2 SASEGT come from the germline V gene. This CDR3 is CASSGGTYGYTF. The CDR3 nucleotides read TGTGCCAGCAGCGGGGGGACTTATGGCTACACCTTC.

This clonotype was seen a few times. The genes are TRBV20-1 and TRBJ2-1; the D gene is possibly TRBD1 (6 bases). The length of the CDR3 is 11 residues. Germline V gives CDR1 DFQATT, CDR2 SNEGSKA (reference sequence). V was shortened by 3 bases and J by 8 bases, with 8 bases between the two germline ends. The CDR3 protein is CSASPGDEQFF. CDR3 nucleotide sequence: TGCAGTGCTAGCCCAGGGGATGAGCAGTTCTTC.

This chain links TRBV28 with TRBJ2-7; TRBD2 matches 10 bases. The germline V gene encodes CDR1 MDHEN and CDR2 SYDVKM. The CDR3 runs to 16 residues. V was pared by 7 bases and J by 3 bases, with 12 bases of the junction left unmatched. The CDR3 DNA follows: TGTGCCAGCATGAGAGGAACTAGCGGGGCTTTCTACGAGCAGTACGTC. This sequence encodes CASMRGTSGAFYEQYV.

The chain has TRBV27 and TRBJ2-7; 7 bases fit TRBD2. The V gene end was trimmed by 4 bases and the J gene end by 6 bases; junction bases not matched to a gene: 15. Germline V gives CDR1 MNHEY, CDR2 SMNVEV (reference sequence). The CDR3 is made up of 16 amino acids. As DNA, the CDR3 is TGTGCCAGCAGTTCCTTGAGGACTAGGGGCTCGGCCGAGCAGTACTTC. Its translation is CASSSLRTRGSAEQYF.

The V and J genes are TRBV11-2 and TRBJ2-7, with D unresolved. The ends were cut back, 3 bases at V and 1 base at J, with 10 bases in the middle. CDR1 SGHAT and CDR2 FQNNGV come from the germline V gene. The CDR3 covers 14 residues. The CDR3 region is CASSFLGYSYEQYF. CDR3 nucleotide sequence: TGTGCCAGCAGCTTCTTAGGGTATTCCTACGAGCAGTACTTC.

The rearrangement links TRBV5-1 to TRBJ2-3; D perhaps matches TRBD1 (6 bases). Germline V gene data show CDR1 as SGHRS and CDR2 as YFSETQ. The CDR3 is 16 amino acids. The V end was cut by 0 bases, the J end by 4 bases, with 15 bases between. The CDR3 bases are TGCGCCAGCAGCTTGGAGCGGCTAGCAGGGGCAGATACGCAGTATTTT. Amino acids: CASSLERLAGADTQYF.

The J gene is TRBJ2-3, the V gene TRBV7-9; perhaps TRBD2 as D (6 bases). This CDR3 has 17 residues. The germline CDR1 and CDR2 sequences are SEHNR and FQNEAQ (reference sequence). Deletions cut 5 bases from V and 3 bases from J, with 21 bases between. Here the CDR3 DNA reads TGTGCCAGCAGCCCCCGCGCTTGGGCGGGAACGACAGATACGCAGTATTTT. Its translation is CASSPRAWAGTTDTQYF.

The chain recombines TRBV7-2 with TRBJ2-1; 9 bases are a match to TRBD2. V trimming: 3 bases; J trimming: 6 bases; junction bases outside the gene matches: 3. Germline CDR1 SGHTA, CDR2 FQGNSA. The CDR3 spans 14 residues. The CDR3 DNA sequence: TGTGCCAGCAGCTTCTGGCGGGAGGGCAATGAGCAGTTCTTC. It codes for CASSFWREGNEQFF.

This clonotype was recorded a few times. V gene TRBV7-9 combines with J gene TRBJ2-7; D may be TRBD2 (5 bases). V gave up 7 bases and J gave up 2 bases, with 15 bases separating them. CDR1 and CDR2 (germline): SEHNR, FQNEAQ (reference sequence). The CDR3 consists of 14 residues. The CDR3 region is CASTRPGFPYEQYF. CDR3 coding DNA: TGTGCCAGCACCCGCCCGGGGTTCCCCTACGAGCAGTACTTC.

In this sample, this clonotype turned up many times. V usage is TRBV7-8 and J usage is TRBJ2-1, with a weak D call TRBD2 (6 bases). Germline-derived CDR1 and CDR2 are SGHVS and FQNEAQ. Trimming took off 5 bases at V and 7 bases at J, with 21 bases between the two ends. The CDR3 is 16 amino acids. In DNA form, the CDR3 reads TGTGCCAGCAGCCCATTCGCGGGGCGCTCGGTAAATGAGCAGTTCTTC. It translates to CASSPFAGRSVNEQFF.

The chain links TRBV7-9 to TRBJ2-1; 9 nucleotides line up with TRBD2. CDR3 size: 19 residues. Trimming removed 5 bases from V and 1 base from J; junction bases left unmatched: 15. Germline lookup yields CDR1 SEHNR and CDR2 FQNEAQ (reference sequence). This CDR3 reads CASSHRRGTSGSSYNEQFF. CDR3 bases: TGTGCCAGCAGCCATCGAAGGGGAACTAGCGGGTCATCCTACAATGAGCAGTTCTTC.

The table lists this clonotype with a few counts. The chain carries TRBV7-8 and TRBJ2-1; tentatively, D is TRBD2 (6 bases). Germline CDR1 and CDR2: SGHVS and FQNEAQ. V shed 3 bases and J shed 7 bases, with 16 bases lying between them. The CDR3 covers 15 residues. Here the CDR3 reads CASSLGGIALNEQFF. Here the CDR3 DNA reads TGTGCCAGCAGCTTGGGCGGGATTGCTTTGAATGAGCAGTTCTTC.

V gene TRBV7-6 combines with J gene TRBJ2-5, with unresolved D. Germline CDR1 is SGHVS and CDR2 is FNYEAQ. V was cut by 2 bases and J by 4 bases, with 11 bases left in between. The CDR3 length is 14 residues. The CDR3 sequence is CASSLFREPETQYF. As DNA, the CDR3 is TGTGCCAGCAGCTTATTCCGCGAGCCAGAGACCCAGTACTTC.